The 31 T cell receptor beta chains in this list originate from one sample, sequenced in a study of cytomegalovirus exposure and HLA in healthy donors. Primers included in the PCR were 60 Vbeta and 13 Jbeta primers. Only in-frame clones appear in the TCRdb table, and some are missing; sequencing was by immunoSEQ multiplex PCR. The table records 100,000 to 150,000 clones, 70% to 80% of them present only once. Sequencing was done on a sample of PBMCs. The source is a human donor in good health.

V usage is TRBV7-2 and J usage is TRBJ2-2, with 8 bases that match TRBD1. Per the germline V gene, CDR1 is SGHTA and CDR2 is FQGNSA. This CDR3 region has 15 residues. Germline trimming cut 0 bases from V and 4 bases from J; bases unmatched to any gene: 1. CDR3 nucleotide sequence: TGTGCCAGCAGCTTAGCACAGGGGGGCACCGGGGAGCTGTTTTTT. Amino acids: CASSLAQGGTGELFF.

V usage is TRBV12-5 and J usage is TRBJ2-7, with 8 bases fitting TRBD1. This CDR3 is 14 amino acids long. Germline V gene sequence: CDR1 LGHNT, CDR2 FRNRAP. The V gene end was trimmed by 7 bases and the J gene end by 3 bases; junction bases not matched to a gene: 8. CDR3 loop: CASAKDRAGYEQYF. CDR3 nucleotides: TGTGCTAGTGCTAAGGACAGGGCGGGCTACGAGCAGTACTTC.

As for this clone: The germline gene is not matched at one end of the junction; a read error may be the cause. The chain joins TRBV7-3 to TRBJ2-1; 7 positions agree with TRBD1. This CDR3 comprises 15 residues. Looked up from germline, CDR1 is SGHTA and CDR2 is FQGTGA. CDR3 DNA sequence: TGTTCCAGCAGCTTAGGGGGCCTGACTTACAATGAGCAGTTCTTC. Protein: CSSSLGGLTYNEQFF.

This clone showed up just once. The V and J genes are TRBV11-2 and TRBJ2-7; a weak D match, TRBD2 (6 bases). The V and J ends lost 1 base and 4 bases respectively, with 11 bases between them. Germline V gives CDR1 SGHAT, CDR2 FQNNGV. The CDR3 is 14 residues long. This chain's CDR3 is CASSLVFRGYEQYF. CDR3 nucleotide sequence: TGTGCCAGCAGCTTAGTCTTTCGGGGGTACGAGCAGTACTTC.

In the case of this clone: A read error may produce the germline difference seen at one junction end. V gene TRBV7-9 combines with J gene TRBJ2-7, with 10 positions matching TRBD2. From germline, CDR1 is SEHNR and CDR2 FQNEAQ (reference sequence). The CDR3 has 16 residues. CDR3 nucleotides: TGTTCCAGCAGCTTAGTTCTAGCGGGAGCCTCCTACGAGCAGTACTTC. Translation: CSSSLVLAGASYEQYF.

V and J are TRBV5-1 and TRBJ2-1; D may be TRBD1 (5 bases). Trimming shortened V by 0 bases and J by 4 bases, and 17 bases separated the two germline ends. The CDR3 is 17 residues long. CDR1 and CDR2 from the germline V gene are SGHRS and YFSETQ. CDR3 region: CASSLAPLGPSYNEQFF. CDR3 sequence (DNA): TGCGCCAGCAGCTTGGCCCCTTTGGGGCCTAGTTACAATGAGCAGTTCTTC.

The chain joins TRBV6-6 to TRBJ2-7, with D hard to call. The CDR3 is made up of 13 amino acids. Trimming shortened V by 0 bases and J by 2 bases, and 5 bases separated the two germline ends. Germline V CDR1 and CDR2: MNHNY, SVGAGI (reference sequence). DNA for the CDR3: TGTGCCAGCAGTTACTCGACAACCTACGAGCAGTACTTC. This sequence encodes CASSYSTTYEQYF.

The chain employs TRBV6-5 and TRBJ2-1; 9 positions match TRBD1. The CDR3 runs 14 residues. CDR1 is MNHEY, CDR2 SVGAGI, per germline. The V gene end was trimmed by 7 bases and the J gene end by 8 bases; junction bases not matched to a gene: 9. CDR3 in amino acids: CASKQSGQGHEQFF. The CDR3 DNA reads as TGTGCCAGCAAACAGTCGGGACAGGGTCATGAGCAGTTCTTC.

This clone was observed once. The chain combines TRBV13 with TRBJ1-1; no clear D. In germline, CDR1 is PRHDT, CDR2 FYEKMQ (reference sequence). This CDR3 is built from 12 residues. The V and J ends lost 2 bases and 2 bases respectively, with 3 bases between them. CDR3 nucleotide sequence: TGTGCCAGCAGCTTATCTAACACTGAAGCTTTCTTT. Amino acid sequence: CASSLSNTEAFF.

This chain connects TRBV5-5 to TRBJ2-2; a weak D match, TRBD2 (6 bases). The germline V gene encodes CDR1 SGHKS and CDR2 YYEKEE (reference sequence). The V and J ends lost 4 bases and 0 bases respectively, with 13 bases between them. This CDR3 region has 16 residues. The CDR3: CASSPHGSANTGELFF. CDR3 bases: TGTGCCAGCAGCCCCCACGGGAGCGCGAACACCGGGGAGCTGTTTTTT.

Only one count was recorded for this clone. The chain uses TRBV11-2 and TRBJ2-1, with D possibly matching TRBD2 (6 bases). The germline CDR1 and CDR2 sequences are SGHAT and FQNNGV. This CDR3 is 16 amino acids long. Trimming took off 5 bases at V and 3 bases at J, with 17 bases between the two ends. The CDR3 DNA reads TGTGCCAGCAGCGTCGGGACTCCTGATGTCTACAATGAGCAGTTCTTC. Its protein is CASSVGTPDVYNEQFF.

Concerning this clone: In this CDR3 the conserved last residue, phenylalanine or tryptophan, is missing, so a read error is likely. The chain uses TRBV7-9 and TRBJ1-2; TRBD1 aligns across 9 bases. Trimming took 6 bases from V and 7 from J; bases not matched to a gene: 6. The CDR3 is 13 residues long. Per the germline V gene, CDR1 is SEHNR and CDR2 is FQNEAQ (reference sequence). Here the CDR3 reads CASRYGTGIGYTS. DNA for the CDR3: TGTGCCAGCAGGTACGGGACAGGGATTGGCTACACCTCC.

V gene TRBV6-1 combines with J gene TRBJ2-3; D is uncertain. Germline lookup yields CDR1 MNHNS and CDR2 SASEGT. Trimming removed 3 bases at V and 4 bases at J, with 5 bases between. The CDR3 totals 12 residues. The CDR3, as DNA: TGTGCCAGCAGTGATAATCCAGATACGCAGTATTTT. Translation: CASSDNPDTQYF.

In its sample, this clone was seen once. The chain combines TRBV10-3 with TRBJ1-4; perhaps TRBD1 as D (6 bases). Deletions cut 6 bases from V and 4 bases from J, with 9 bases between. CDR3 length equals 13 residues. CDR1 and CDR2 from the germline V gene are ENHRY and SYGVKD. DNA of the CDR3: TGTGCCATCAGAAGGACAGATAATGAAAAACTGTTTTTT. It encodes CAIRRTDNEKLFF.

This chain links TRBV7-3 with TRBJ1-2; D possibly corresponds to TRBD1 (6 bases). Trimming took off 0 bases at V and 8 bases at J, with 19 bases between the two ends. This CDR3 has 16 residues. Germline V gene lookup returns CDR1 SGHTA and CDR2 FQGTGA. The CDR3, as DNA: TGTGCCAGCAGCTTAACACTTAGAGGGCAGGGGTTCGGCTACACCTTC. This sequence encodes CASSLTLRGQGFGYTF.

Here the CDR3 DNA reads TGTGCCAGCAGCCCGAGACCAGGGCGCTCTGGGGCCAACGTCCTGACTTTC. Amino acid sequence: CASSPRPGRSGANVLTF. The chain combines TRBV7-3 with TRBJ2-6, with D possibly TRBD1 on 5 matching bases. The germline gives CDR1 SGHTA, CDR2 FQGTGA. There are 17 residues in the CDR3. Trimming cost V 5 bases and J 0 bases, with 14 bases left between them.

The rearrangement links TRBV4-3 to TRBJ1-6; tentative D call: TRBD1 (5 bases). Germline CDR1 and CDR2: LGHNA and YSLEER. CDR3 length: 15 residues. With 4 bases removed from V and 8 bases from J, the gap between germline ends came to 15 bases. The CDR3 DNA sequence: TGCGCCAGCAGCCCCCTCGGGGACTTTGATTCACCCCTCCACTTT. Amino acid sequence: CASSPLGDFDSPLHF.

The J gene is TRBJ1-3, the V gene TRBV15, with D perhaps TRBD1 (5 bases). The V end was cut by 0 bases, the J end by 4 bases, with 10 bases between. CDR1 LNHNV and CDR2 YYDKDF come from the germline V gene (reference sequence). There are 15 residues in the CDR3. In nucleotides, the CDR3 is TGTGCCACCAGCAGAGAAGCGGGGCTAGGAAACACCATATATTTT. It yields the protein CATSREAGLGNTIYF.

This sequence joins TRBV5-6 and TRBJ2-3, with 7 bases aligning to TRBD2. The CDR3 has 17 amino acids. The germline V gene has CDR1 SGHDT and CDR2 YYEEEE. Trimming at V came to 4 bases and at J to 1 base, leaving 12 bases not matched to a gene. The CDR3 DNA follows: TGTGCCAGCAGCCCCAATGGGGCGGGGGAAGGCACAGATACGCAGTATTTT. This codes for CASSPNGAGEGTDTQYF.

This clone appeared a few times. J is TRBJ2-4 and V is TRBV4-3; D is perhaps TRBD1 (5 bases). The CDR3 loop spans 13 amino acids. The germline V gene has CDR1 LGHNA and CDR2 YSLEER. Trimming stripped 4 bases from V and 9 bases from J, with 13 bases between. The CDR3 DNA follows: TGCGCCAGCAGCCTAGGGCATGGGGCCATTCAGTACTTC. It is translated as CASSLGHGAIQYF.

The chain links TRBV29-1 to TRBJ2-7, with 7 bases that match TRBD1. CDR1 and CDR2 from the germline V gene are SQVTM and ANQGSEA. The CDR3 runs 13 residues. V dropped 7 bases and J dropped 2; count of bases not matched to a gene: 8. This CDR3 is CSAKQGSPYEQYF. The CDR3 nucleotides are TGCAGCGCCAAACAGGGGTCCCCCTACGAGCAGTACTTC.

This clone was counted between two and nine times. The rearrangement links TRBV27 to TRBJ2-3, with D unclear. V lost 3 bases and J 4 bases, leaving 14 bases between the germline ends. Per the germline V gene, CDR1 is MNHEY and CDR2 is SMNVEV (reference sequence). The CDR3 has 15 amino acids. The CDR3 here is CASSLIGLAADTQYF. DNA for the CDR3: TGTGCCAGCAGTTTGATTGGTCTCGCGGCAGATACGCAGTATTTT.

CDR3: CASGEGGRRLNQPQHF. The DNA of the CDR3 is TGTGCCAGCGGAGAGGGGGGGCGAAGACTAAATCAGCCCCAGCATTTT. The rearrangement links TRBV2 to TRBJ1-5; possible D gene TRBD1, 6 bases. Germline V lookup: CDR1 SNHLY, CDR2 FYNNEI. Trimming left V 8 bases short and J 4 bases short, with 21 bases between. The CDR3 is 16 residues long.

A word on this clone: An end of the junction does not agree with germline; a read error may underlie this. This CDR3 reads CASSLTRTYNEQFF. CDR3 DNA: TGTGCTAGCAGCCTTACAAGAACCTACAATGAGCAGTTCTTC. The rearrangement joins TRBV7-7 to TRBJ2-1; D is uncertain. Germline V gene sequence: CDR1 SSHAT, CDR2 FNYEAQ (reference sequence). The CDR3 runs to 14 residues.

The chain couples TRBV18 to TRBJ2-3; the match to TRBD2 covers 13 bases. Unmatched junction bases numbered 0, after V lost 3 bases and J lost 3 bases. The CDR3 has 15 residues. The V gene's germline CDR1 is KGHSH and CDR2 LQKENI. The CDR3 spells CASSPGLAGTDTQYF. Here the CDR3 DNA reads TGTGCCAGCTCACCGGGACTAGCGGGGACAGATACGCAGTATTTT.

The rearrangement joins TRBV6-6 to TRBJ2-7; a possible D gene is TRBD2 (5 bases). Per the germline V gene, CDR1 is MNHNY and CDR2 is SVGAGI (reference sequence). V was pared by 4 bases and J by 2 bases, with 15 bases between. The CDR3 consists of 15 residues. DNA for the CDR3: TGTGCCAGCAGTTCCCCGGGTAGCGTAACCTACGAGCAGTACTTC. It is translated as CASSSPGSVTYEQYF.

This clone was seen a few times. The chain has TRBV19 and TRBJ2-2, with D maybe TRBD2 (6 bases). This CDR3 is built from 14 residues. Germline V lookup: CDR1 LNHDA, CDR2 SQIVND (reference sequence). V was cut by 3 bases and J by 5 bases, with 10 bases left in between. The CDR3 nucleotides read TGTGCCAGTAGTATTGGGGGGTTTACCGGGGAGCTGTTTTTT. This codes for CASSIGGFTGELFF.

This rearrangement joins TRBV29-1 to TRBJ2-1, with D perhaps matching TRBD1 (7 bases). Germline V gene data show CDR1 as SQVTM and CDR2 as ANQGSEA. The CDR3 extends over 17 amino acids. Trimming removed 6 bases from V and 1 base from J, with 22 bases in between. DNA for the CDR3: TGCAGCGTCGTCAGGGGGGCGCCTACAGAGTCCTACAATGAGCAGTTCTTC. Its translation is CSVVRGAPTESYNEQFF.

CDR3 bases: TGTGCCATCAGACAGACTAGCGGGAGTTGGAATGAGCAGTTCTTC. Amino acid sequence: CAIRQTSGSWNEQFF. This chain links TRBV10-3 with TRBJ2-1; 12 bases are a match to TRBD2. Trimming at V came to 6 bases and at J to 7 bases, leaving 7 bases not matched to a gene. The CDR3 totals 15 residues. The germline CDR1 and CDR2 sequences are ENHRY and SYGVKD.

This clone was picked up a small number of times. The V gene is TRBV27, the J gene TRBJ2-5; 7 nucleotides agree with TRBD2. The V and J ends lost 6 bases and 2 bases, in that order; junction bases with no gene match: 24. The V gene's germline CDR1 is MNHEY and CDR2 SMNVEV (reference sequence). The CDR3 loop spans 20 amino acids. The CDR3 DNA follows: TGTGCCAGCAGCTACCTTTCCTCCGGGGGGTTGGGGTGGGCACAAGAGACCCAGTACTTC. Translated, it gives CASSYLSSGGLGWAQETQYF.

CDR3 nucleotides: TGCGCCAGCAGCCAAGTAACCTCTACCGCATCCTACGAGCAGTACTTC. Translation gives CASSQVTSTASYEQYF. V usage is TRBV4-1 and J usage is TRBJ2-7; no clear D. Trimming pared 1 base from V and 1 base from J, leaving 14 bases between. Germline-derived CDR1 and CDR2 are MGHRA and YSYEKL. CDR3 size: 16 residues.